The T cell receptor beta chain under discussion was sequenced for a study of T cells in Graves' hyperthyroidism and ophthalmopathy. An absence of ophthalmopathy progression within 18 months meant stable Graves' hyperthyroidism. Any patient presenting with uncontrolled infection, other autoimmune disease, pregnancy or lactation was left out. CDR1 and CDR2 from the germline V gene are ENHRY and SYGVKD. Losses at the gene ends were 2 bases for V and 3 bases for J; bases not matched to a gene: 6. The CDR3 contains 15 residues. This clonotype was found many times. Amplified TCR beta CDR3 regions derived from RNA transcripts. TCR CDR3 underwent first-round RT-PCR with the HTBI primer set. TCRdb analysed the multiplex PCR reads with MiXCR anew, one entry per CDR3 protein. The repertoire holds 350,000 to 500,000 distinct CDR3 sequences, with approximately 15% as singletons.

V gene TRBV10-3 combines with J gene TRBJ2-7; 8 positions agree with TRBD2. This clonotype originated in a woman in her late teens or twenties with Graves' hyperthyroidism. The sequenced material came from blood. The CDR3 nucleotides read TGTGCCATCAGTGAGGCTAGCGGGCCTATCTACGAGCAGTACTTC. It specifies CAISEASGPIYEQYF.